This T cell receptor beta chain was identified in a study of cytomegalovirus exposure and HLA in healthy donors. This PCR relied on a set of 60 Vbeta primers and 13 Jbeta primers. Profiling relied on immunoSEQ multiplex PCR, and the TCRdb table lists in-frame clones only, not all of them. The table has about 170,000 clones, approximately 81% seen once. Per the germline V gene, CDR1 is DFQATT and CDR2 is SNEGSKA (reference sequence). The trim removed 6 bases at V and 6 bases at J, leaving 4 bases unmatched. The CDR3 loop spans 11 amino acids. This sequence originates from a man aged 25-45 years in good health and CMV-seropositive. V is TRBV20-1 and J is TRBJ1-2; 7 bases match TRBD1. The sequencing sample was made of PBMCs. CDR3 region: CSATTGNGYTF. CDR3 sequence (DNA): TGCAGTGCCACGACAGGGAATGGCTACACCTTC.